The next 32 T cell receptor beta chains were all read from a single sample in a study of cytomegalovirus exposure and HLA in healthy donors (TCRdb year 2017). Libraries came from the immunoSEQ multiplex PCR assay. For the multiplex PCR, a mixture combining 60 forward primers for TCR Vbeta segments and 13 reverse primers for TCR Jbeta segments was used. TCRdb took over this immuneACCESS table, retaining in-frame rearrangements with V and J assigned. Such tables are incomplete; in checked studies, under half of the missing clones stem from an unresolved V gene, and the remainder is unexplained. The sample table records about 77,000 clones. In total, the top ten clones hold roughly an eighth of the sample. The sequencing sample was made of PBMCs. The receptor source for this set is a man aged 45-65 years in good health and CMV-seropositive.

The V call is TRBV7-3, the J call TRBJ2-1, with D uncertain. Trimming stripped 2 bases from V and 8 bases from J, with 10 bases between. The CDR3 sequence is 13 residues long. Looked up from germline, CDR1 is SGHTA and CDR2 is FQGTGA. CDR3 nucleotides: TGTGCCAGCAGCTTAGCGGATTTGGATGAGCAGTTCTTC. Its translation is CASSLADLDEQFF. The full variable domain, in which reference TRBV7-3 and TRBJ2-1 provide the parts outside the CDR3, is GAGVSQTPSNKVTEKGKYVELRCDPISGHTALYWYRQSLGQGPEFLIYFQGTGAADDSGLPNDRFFAVRPEGSVSTLKIQRTERGDSAVYLCASSLADLDEQFFGPGTRLTVL.

The chain links TRBV28 to TRBJ2-7, with 7 bases lining up with TRBD1. V shed 6 bases, J shed 4 bases, and the junction held 6 bases outside the gene matches. Germline CDR1 is MDHEN and CDR2 is SYDVKM. The CDR3 has 13 residues. The CDR3 is CASRGTENYEQYF. In DNA form, the CDR3 reads TGTGCCAGCAGGGGGACAGAAAATTACGAGCAGTACTTC.

V usage is TRBV19 and J usage is TRBJ2-2, with 7 positions matching TRBD1. The J segment lost 2 bases and the V segment lost 4 bases, leaving 7 bases of the junction unmatched. Per germline, CDR1 LNHDA and CDR2 SQIVND (reference sequence). CDR3 length: 16 residues. The CDR3 loop is CASSTLRGRNTGELFF. The CDR3 DNA follows: TGTGCCAGTAGTACCCTAAGGGGGCGCAACACCGGGGAGCTGTTTTTT. Based on the CDR3 plus reference TRBV19 and TRBJ2-2, the full variable domain is DGGITQSPKYLFRKEGQNVTLSCEQNLNHDAMYWYRQDPGQGLRLIYYSQIVNDFQKGDIAEGYSVSREKKESFPLTVTSAQKNPTAFYLCASSTLRGRNTGELFFGEGSRLTVL.

The chain joins TRBV7-9 to TRBJ1-5; D remains unclear. The CDR3 loop spans 14 amino acids. The V and J ends lost 4 bases and 4 bases respectively, with 11 bases between them. Germline CDR1 SEHNR, CDR2 FQNEAQ (reference sequence). CDR3 coding DNA: TGTGCCAGCAGCTCCTCCGACGGGAATCAGCCCCAGCATTTT. It codes for CASSSSDGNQPQHF.

The chain uses TRBV29-1 and TRBJ1-2, with a weak D call TRBD1 (5 bases). The germline V gene has CDR1 SQVTM and CDR2 ANQGSEA. The CDR3 has 13 amino acids. Between the trimmed V and J ends, which lost 6 bases and 3 bases, there was a span of 14 bases. The CDR3, as DNA: TGCAGCGTCGTTAAACAGGAAGACTATGGCTACACCTTC. Its protein product is CSVVKQEDYGYTF.

This chain links TRBV5-1 with TRBJ2-7, with TRBD2 matching 8 bases. Germline trimming cut 0 bases from V and 0 bases from J; bases unmatched to any gene: 2. From germline, CDR1 is SGHRS and CDR2 YFSETQ. This CDR3 comprises 15 residues. The CDR3 sequence is CASSLAGGSSYEQYF. The CDR3 DNA sequence: TGCGCCAGCAGCTTGGCGGGGGGGAGCTCCTACGAGCAGTACTTC.

The chain has TRBV7-9 and TRBJ2-1; maybe TRBD1 (6 bases). Germline CDR1 is SEHNR and CDR2 is FQNEAQ (reference sequence). The V and J ends lost 4 bases and 0 bases respectively, with 16 bases between them. This CDR3 contains 17 residues. The CDR3 is CASSSGTQGGSYNEQFF. The CDR3 DNA reads TGTGCCAGCAGCTCGGGGACACAAGGGGGCTCCTACAATGAGCAGTTCTTC. The whole variable domain, filled in from reference TRBV7-9 and TRBJ2-1, reads DTGVSQNPRHKITKRGQNVTFRCDPISEHNRLYWYRQTLGQGPEFLTYFQNEAQLEKSRLLSDRFSAERPKGSFSTLEIQRTEQGDSAMYLCASSSGTQGGSYNEQFFGPGTRLTVL.

The chain is built from TRBV18 and TRBJ2-1; D call uncertain. V lost 1 base and J 6 bases, leaving 4 bases between the germline ends. Germline-derived CDR1 and CDR2 are KGHSH and LQKENI. The CDR3 has 12 amino acids. CDR3 nucleotide sequence: TGTGCCAGCTCACCACTAGTCAATGAGCAGTTCTTC. It specifies CASSPLVNEQFF.

The chain combines TRBV29-1 with TRBJ1-4; TRBD1 matches at 7 bases. Looked up from germline, CDR1 is SQVTM and CDR2 is ANQGSEA. The ends lost 1 base at V and 10 bases at J; junction bases unmatched: 12. This CDR3 comprises 15 residues. CDR3 region: CSVEVATTGYTKLFF. Written as DNA, the CDR3 is TGCAGCGTTGAAGTTGCTACGACAGGGTATACAAAACTGTTTTTT.

The chain employs TRBV11-2 and TRBJ2-7; 9 bases are a match to TRBD1. Germline CDR1 and CDR2: SGHAT and FQNNGV. The V gene end was trimmed by 5 bases and the J gene end by 4 bases; junction bases not matched to a gene: 6. CDR3 size: 14 residues. The CDR3 nucleotides are TGTGCCAGCAGCGGGTTGGGACAGGGATACGAGCAGTACTTC. It yields the protein CASSGLGQGYEQYF.

The CDR3 nucleotides read TGTGCCAGTAGTCGACAATTGATAGACTATGGCTACACCTTC. This gives the protein CASSRQLIDYGYTF. V and J are TRBV19 and TRBJ1-2; D remains unclear. V dropped 5 bases and J dropped 3 bases, with 13 bases sitting between them. There are 14 residues in the CDR3. Germline V gene sequence: CDR1 LNHDA, CDR2 SQIVND (reference sequence).

The chain joins TRBV2 to TRBJ2-1; 10 bases are a match to TRBD1. Per germline, CDR1 SNHLY and CDR2 FYNNEI. The junction had 5 bases not matched to a gene; V was cut back by 4 bases and J by 2 bases. The CDR3 is made up of 16 amino acids. The chain's CDR3 is CASSGWTGGTYNEQFF. The CDR3 DNA is TGTGCCAGCAGTGGATGGACAGGGGGGACCTACAATGAGCAGTTCTTC.

This sequence joins TRBV4-2 and TRBJ2-1; 10 nucleotides agree with TRBD2. Per the germline V gene, CDR1 is LGHNA and CDR2 is YNFKEQ. With V trimmed by 3 bases and J by 8 bases, 4 bases remained unmatched. This CDR3 region has 14 residues. CDR3 DNA sequence: TGTGCCAGCAGCCATCTCAGCGGGGGGGATGAGCAGTTCTTC. Encoded protein: CASSHLSGGDEQFF.

This sequence joins TRBV5-4 and TRBJ2-7, with TRBD2 matching 13 bases. The germline CDR1 and CDR2 sequences are SGHNT and YYREEE (reference sequence). The CDR3 totals 14 residues. The trim removed 4 bases at V and 5 bases at J, leaving 3 bases unmatched. The CDR3, as DNA: TGTGCCAGCAGCGGCGGACTAGCGGGAGACGAGCAGTACTTC. Translated: CASSGGLAGDEQYF.

V is TRBV6-1 and J is TRBJ1-6; D not resolved. V gave up 0 bases and J gave up 6 bases, with 6 bases separating them. Germline V CDR1 and CDR2: MNHNS, SASEGT. This CDR3 has 14 residues. The chain's CDR3 is CASSEASLNSPLHF. The DNA of the CDR3 is TGTGCCAGCAGTGAAGCGTCCCTTAATTCACCCCTCCACTTT.

This chain uses TRBV5-1 with TRBJ2-4, with a weak D call TRBD2 (6 bases). Trimming pared 2 bases from V and 8 bases from J, leaving 8 bases between. This CDR3 region has 12 residues. Germline CDR1 and CDR2: SGHRS and YFSETQ. The CDR3 reads CASSLGGDIQYF. The CDR3 bases are TGCGCCAGCAGCTTAGGAGGGGACATTCAGTACTTC.

The chain uses TRBV6-6 and TRBJ2-5; 7 nucleotides align to TRBD2. The tail of the sequence fits TRBJ2-7 better, so the J call may be wrong. CDR3 size: 14 residues. The germline gives CDR1 MNHNY, CDR2 SVGAGI (reference sequence). CDR3 nucleotide sequence: TGTGCCAGCTTCGATGCGGGAGACTCCTACGAGCAGTACTTC. Translated: CASFDAGDSYEQYF.

The chain combines TRBV11-2 with TRBJ2-7, with D maybe TRBD2 (6 bases). The germline V gene encodes CDR1 SGHAT and CDR2 FQNNGV. The CDR3 is 13 amino acids. Trimming removed 5 bases from V and 6 bases from J, with 14 bases in between. The CDR3 sequence: CASSNPGDGEQYF. The DNA for the CDR3 is TGTGCCAGCAGCAACCCGGGGGACGGCGAGCAGTACTTC. The whole variable domain, filled in from reference TRBV11-2 and TRBJ2-7, reads EAGVAQSPRYKIIEKRQSVAFWCNPISGHATLYWYQQILGQGPKLLIQFQNNGVVDDSQLPKDRFSAERLKGVDSTLKIQPAKLEDSAVYLCASSNPGDGEQYFGPGTRLTVT.

The chain recombines TRBV25-1 with TRBJ2-5; 12 positions match TRBD2. Germline assignment: CDR1 MGHDK and CDR2 SYGVNS. J was trimmed by 1 base and V by 6 bases; bases with no gene match: 3. This CDR3 region has 15 residues. Here the CDR3 DNA reads TGTGCCAGCAGGGGACTAGCGGGTTCCCAAGAGACCCAGTACTTC. This gives the protein CASRGLAGSQETQYF.

V gene TRBV5-6 combines with J gene TRBJ2-2; D is ambiguous. V lost 6 bases to trimming and J lost 2 bases, with 8 bases between them. This CDR3 region has 13 residues. Germline CDR1 is SGHDT and CDR2 is YYEEEE. The CDR3 coding sequence is TGTGCCAGCATCTTCTTAAACACCGGGGAGCTGTTTTTT. Protein product: CASIFLNTGELFF.

The chain links TRBV7-2 to TRBJ2-7, with 8 nucleotides matching TRBD1. The V segment lost 0 bases and the J segment 4 bases; nucleotides outside the gene matches: 5. Per the germline V gene, CDR1 is SGHTA and CDR2 is FQGNSA. The CDR3 contains 15 residues. CDR3 region: CASSLAQGADYEQYV. The DNA of the CDR3 is TGTGCCAGCAGCTTAGCCCAGGGGGCTGATTACGAGCAGTACGTC.

J is TRBJ2-1 and V is TRBV4-2, with a tentative D call TRBD1 (7 bases). Germline CDR1 is LGHNA and CDR2 is YNFKEQ. The CDR3 sequence is 17 residues long. Trimming took off 0 bases at V and 8 bases at J, with 20 bases between the two ends. The CDR3 region is CASSQELGAGGNHEQFF. CDR3 nucleotides: TGTGCCAGCAGCCAAGAACTTGGGGCAGGGGGGAATCATGAGCAGTTCTTC.

The V and J genes are TRBV5-4 and TRBJ1-2; TRBD1 is a possible D gene (5 bases). CDR1 is SGHNT, CDR2 YYREEE, per germline (reference sequence). V lost 0 bases to trimming and J lost 10 bases, with 19 bases between them. The CDR3 runs to 15 residues. The CDR3 DNA reads TGTGCCAGCAGCTTGGGGATAGCAGGGCAACGGCCCTACACCTTC. The encoded protein is CASSLGIAGQRPYTF.

The chain joins TRBV11-3 to TRBJ1-1, with D unclear. This CDR3 comprises 13 residues. Trimming took 1 base from V and 7 from J, leaving 10 bases between them. Germline V gives CDR1 SGHNT, CDR2 YENEEA. CDR3 region: CASSLVRHSEAFF. The CDR3, as DNA: TGTGCCAGCAGCTTAGTACGGCACAGTGAAGCTTTCTTT.

The chain recombines TRBV6-1 with TRBJ1-3; D not resolved. This CDR3 has 15 amino acids. V lost 10 bases and J 7 bases, leaving 23 bases between the germline ends. CDR1 MNHNS and CDR2 SASEGT come from the germline V gene. The CDR3 DNA reads as TGTGCCACGCTACTTCGGGGAGGCCCCTGGAACACCATATATTTT. It encodes CATLLRGGPWNTIYF.

The CDR3 spells CASSVGLYEQYF. The CDR3 bases are TGTGCCAGCAGCGTGGGACTCTACGAGCAGTACTTC. The chain combines TRBV5-6 with TRBJ2-7; D is possibly TRBD2 (6 bases). CDR3 size: 12 residues. CDR1 and CDR2 (germline): SGHDT, YYEEEE. V was clipped by 4 bases and J by 3 bases, with 8 bases between them.

The chain couples TRBV5-1 to TRBJ2-5; TRBD1 matches at 10 bases. Germline-derived CDR1 and CDR2 are SGHRS and YFSETQ. This CDR3 region has 15 residues. Trimming at V came to 0 bases and at J to 3 bases, leaving 2 bases not matched to a gene. CDR3 residues: CASSLGDRGEETQYF. The CDR3 DNA follows: TGCGCCAGCAGCTTGGGGGACAGGGGCGAAGAGACCCAGTACTTC.

The chain joins TRBV5-5 to TRBJ2-3; 10 bases are a match to TRBD2. Per the germline V gene, CDR1 is SGHKS and CDR2 is YYEKEE (reference sequence). Trimming took 3 bases from V and 2 from J; bases not matched to a gene: 3. The CDR3 contains 15 residues. The DNA for the CDR3 is TGTGCCAGCAGCTCCAGCGGGAGGGTCACAGATACGCAGTATTTT. Protein product: CASSSSGRVTDTQYF.

The rearrangement joins TRBV5-6 to TRBJ1-5; tentative D call: TRBD1 (6 bases). Looked up from germline, CDR1 is SGHDT and CDR2 is YYEEEE. The CDR3 sequence is 15 residues long. V shed 1 base and J shed 4 bases, with 12 bases lying between them. The CDR3 spells CASSLSGRGNQPQHF. CDR3 nucleotide sequence: TGTGCCAGCAGCTTGAGCGGGAGGGGGAATCAGCCCCAGCATTTT.

The rearrangement links TRBV11-2 to TRBJ2-1; 8 nucleotides align to TRBD2. J gave up 5 bases and V 3 bases, and 6 bases lay outside the gene matches. This CDR3 is built from 15 residues. CDR1 is SGHAT and CDR2 is FQNNGV in the germline V gene. CDR3 sequence: CASSFSGIRDNEQFF. In DNA form, the CDR3 reads TGTGCCAGCAGCTTTAGCGGGATCAGGGACAATGAGCAGTTCTTC.

The CDR3 DNA is TGTGCCAGCTTTATGGGGCTTAGCACAGATACGCAGTATTTT. This encodes CASFMGLSTDTQYF. The rearrangement links TRBV6-1 to TRBJ2-3; TRBD1 might be the D (5 bases). CDR1 is MNHNS and CDR2 is SASEGT in the germline V gene. Trimming left V 8 bases short and J 0 bases short, with 12 bases between. The CDR3 loop spans 14 amino acids.

V is TRBV7-9 and J is TRBJ1-5, with TRBD1 identical over 7 bases. There are 15 residues in the CDR3. The V gene's germline CDR1 is SEHNR and CDR2 FQNEAQ (reference sequence). V was pared by 3 bases and J by 1 base, with 3 bases of the junction left unmatched. This CDR3 is CASSLFRGSNQPQHF. CDR3 coding DNA: TGTGCCAGCAGCTTGTTCAGGGGGAGCAATCAGCCCCAGCATTTT.